The count of the clone carrying this T cell receptor beta chain is one. Its matching antigen is unknown. The data were obtained in a study of response to subunit inactivated influenza vaccine. Notes on the study in general: The authors put forward the suggestion that each seasonal influenza vaccination may bring in only a limited number of new T cells.

One entry per CDR3 protein results from TCRdb running MiXCR on the RT-PCR reads. The data contain around 580,000 distinct CDR3 sequences, around 11% of them singletons. Germline V gene sequence: CDR1 SGHAT, CDR2 FQDESV (reference sequence). The CDR3 length is 18 residues. The V gene lost 4 bases and the J gene lost 5 bases, with 26 bases spanning the gap. The sequencing here drew on PBMCs from blood, taken on the day of vaccination. The receptor's source is a man aged 45-60 years who received an inactivated influenza vaccine. The genes are TRBV11-1 and TRBJ2-5; tentative D call: TRBD2 (7 bases). The CDR3 bases are TGTGCCAGCAGCTCTAAAGTAGGGGGGAGGGCCGGATTGGAGACCCAGTACTTC. Protein: CASSSKVGGRAGLETQYF. The full variable domain, in which reference TRBV11-1 and TRBJ2-5 provide the parts outside the CDR3, is EAEVAQSPRYKITEKSQAVAFWCDPISGHATLYWYRQILGQGPELLVQFQDESVVDDSQLPKDRFSAERLKGVDSTLKIQPAELGDSAMYLCASSSKVGGRAGLETQYFGPGTRLLVL.